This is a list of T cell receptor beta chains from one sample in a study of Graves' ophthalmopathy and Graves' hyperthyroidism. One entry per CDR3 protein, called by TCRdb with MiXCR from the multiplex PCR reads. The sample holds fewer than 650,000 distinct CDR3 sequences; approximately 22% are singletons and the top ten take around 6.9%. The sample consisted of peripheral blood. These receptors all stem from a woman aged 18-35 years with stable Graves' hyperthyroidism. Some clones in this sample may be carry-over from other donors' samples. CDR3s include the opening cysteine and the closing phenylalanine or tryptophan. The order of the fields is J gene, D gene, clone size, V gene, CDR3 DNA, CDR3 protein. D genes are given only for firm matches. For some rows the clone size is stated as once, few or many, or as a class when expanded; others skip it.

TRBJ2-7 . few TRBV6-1 TGTGCCAGCAGTACCCTTGACAGGGAGGGTAAGCACTTC CASSTLDREGKHF
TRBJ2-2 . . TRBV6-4 TGTGCCAGCAGCGACAGGGAGGGCACCGGGGAGCTGTTTTTT CASSDREGTGELFF
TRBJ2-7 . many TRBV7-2 TGTGCCAGCAGCTTAGGGGGTGTGATCTACGAGCAGTACTTC CASSLGGVIYEQYF
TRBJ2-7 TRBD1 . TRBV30 TGTGCCTGGAGTGACCGGGACAGGGGCTACGAGCAGTACTTC CAWSDRDRGYEQYF
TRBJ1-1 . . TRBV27 TGTGCCAGCAGTTTTCAGAGCAACACTGAAGCTTTCTTT CASSFQSNTEAFF
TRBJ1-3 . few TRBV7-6 TGTGCCAGCAGCCCTATCGGGAGCACCTCTGGAGGGACCATATATTTT CASSPIGSTSGGTIYF
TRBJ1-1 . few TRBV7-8 TGTGCCAGCAGCTTATTGCAGGAGGACACTGAAGCTTTCTTT CASSLLQEDTEAFF
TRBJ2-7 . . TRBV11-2 TGTGCCAGCAGCGGGTTACGGTACGCCTACGAGCAGTACTTC CASSGLRYAYEQYF
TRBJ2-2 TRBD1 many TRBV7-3 TGTGCCAGCAGCTTAACTCCCACAGGGGCTGGCGGGGAGCTGTTTTTT CASSLTPTGAGGELFF
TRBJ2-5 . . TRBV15 TGTGCCACCAGCAGAGTTAGCGGACAAGAGACCCAGTACTTC CATSRVSGQETQYF
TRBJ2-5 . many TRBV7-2 TGTGCCAGCACCCTTGGGTGGCCCTACCAAGAGACCCAGTACTTC CASTLGWPYQETQYF
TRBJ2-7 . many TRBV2 TGTGCCAGCCTTCGTGGGACACTCTACGAGCAGTACTTC CASLRGTLYEQYF
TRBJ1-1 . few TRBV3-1 TGTGCCAGCAGCCCGGTAACCGGAACTGAAGCTTTCTTT CASSPVTGTEAFF
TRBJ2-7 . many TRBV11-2 TGTGCCAGCAGCCTACACTACGAGCAGTACTTC CASSLHYEQYF
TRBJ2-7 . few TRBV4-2 TGTGCCAGCAGCCAAGCGGGAACCCCCTACGAGCAGTACTTC CASSQAGTPYEQYF
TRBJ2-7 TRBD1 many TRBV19 TGTGCCAGTAGATTACAGGGGGCGGGTTCCTACGAGCAGTACTTC CASRLQGAGSYEQYF
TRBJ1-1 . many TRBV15 TGTGCCACCATGGGACTCCCTGCCAGTGAAGCTTTCTTT CATMGLPASEAFF